Listed below are T cell receptor beta chains from one sample, sequenced in a study of regulatory and conventional T cells in RAG deficiency. Using immunoSEQ multiplex PCR, the repertoire was profiled, and TCRdb retains in-frame clones only, with some absent. The sample records around 3,100 clones, approximately 94% being singletons. These sequences were also reported in another study, on regulatory T cells.

The sample consisted of CD4+ Tregs sorted from blood. These receptors were taken from a human donor in good health. The CDR3 runs from the conserved cysteine through the conserved F or W. The order of the fields is clone size, D gene, J gene, CDR3 length, V gene, CDR3 protein, CDR3 DNA. The D gene is left open where the match is weak. For some rows the clone size is stated as once, few or many, or as a class when expanded; others skip it.

abundance: -
d_gene: -
j_gene: TRBJ1-5
len: 15
v_gene: TRBV2
CDR3aa: CASSPQGTSNQPQHF
CDR3nt: TGTGCCAGCAGCCCACAGGGAACTAGCAATCAGCCCCAGCATTTT

abundance: -
d_gene: TRBD2
j_gene: TRBJ2-2
len: 19
v_gene: TRBV27
CDR3aa: CASSFIYSPTSGGTGELFF
CDR3nt: TGTGCCAGCAGTTTCATATATTCCCCCACTAGCGGGGGGACCGGGGAGCTGTTTTTT

abundance: -
d_gene: TRBD2
j_gene: TRBJ2-1
len: 16
v_gene: TRBV7-8
CDR3aa: CASSPRTSGGINEQFF
CDR3nt: TGTGCCAGCAGCCCCCGGACTAGCGGGGGGATCAATGAGCAGTTCTTC

abundance: -
d_gene: -
j_gene: TRBJ2-7
len: 13
v_gene: TRBV7-9
CDR3aa: CASSLANGYEQYF
CDR3nt: TGTGCCAGCAGCTTAGCGAATGGGTACGAGCAGTACTTC

abundance: -
d_gene: -
j_gene: TRBJ1-1
len: 13
v_gene: TRBV19
CDR3aa: CASRKFIDGEAFF
CDR3nt: TGTGCCAGTAGGAAATTTATCGACGGTGAAGCTTTCTTT

abundance: once
d_gene: TRBD1
j_gene: TRBJ1-6
len: 16
v_gene: TRBV19
CDR3aa: CASSIRTGWEHSPLHF
CDR3nt: TGTGCCAGTAGTATCCGGACAGGGTGGGAGCATTCACCCCTCCACTTT

abundance: once
d_gene: TRBD1
j_gene: TRBJ1-5
len: 16
v_gene: TRBV5-5
CDR3aa: CASSAGQGQGNQPQHF
CDR3nt: TGTGCCAGCAGCGCCGGACAGGGACAGGGCAATCAGCCCCAGCATTTT

abundance: -
d_gene: -
j_gene: TRBJ2-3
len: 13
v_gene: TRBV5-1
CDR3aa: CASSLERGDTQYF
CDR3nt: TGCGCCAGCAGCTTAGAGAGAGGGGATACGCAGTATTTT

abundance: -
d_gene: TRBD2
j_gene: TRBJ2-1
len: 14
v_gene: TRBV7-9
CDR3aa: CASSPSGNYNEQFF
CDR3nt: TGTGCCAGCAGCCCTAGCGGGAACTACAATGAGCAGTTCTTC

abundance: -
d_gene: -
j_gene: TRBJ1-1
len: 13
v_gene: TRBV19
CDR3aa: CASTSPWNTEAFF
CDR3nt: TGTGCCAGTACCAGTCCCTGGAACACTGAAGCTTTCTTT

abundance: -
d_gene: -
j_gene: TRBJ1-1
len: 11
v_gene: TRBV7-9
CDR3aa: CASSFDSKAFF
CDR3nt: TGTGCCAGCAGCTTTGACAGTAAGGCTTTCTTT

abundance: -
d_gene: -
j_gene: TRBJ2-2
len: 16
v_gene: TRBV7-6
CDR3aa: CASSSGADPNTGELFF
CDR3nt: TGTGCCAGCAGTTCTGGAGCTGATCCGAACACCGGGGAGCTGTTTTTT

abundance: -
d_gene: -
j_gene: TRBJ2-1
len: 14
v_gene: TRBV10-3
CDR3aa: CAISEPLRFYEQFF
CDR3nt: TGTGCCATCAGTGAGCCTCTTCGTTTTTATGAGCAGTTCTTC

abundance: -
d_gene: -
j_gene: TRBJ1-6
len: 14
v_gene: TRBV4-1
CDR3aa: CASSPGTANSPLHF
CDR3nt: TGCGCCAGCAGCCCCGGGACGGCAAATTCACCCCTCCACTTT